Listed below are T cell receptor beta chains from one sample, sequenced in a study of PD-L1 blockade in urothelial cancer. Method: immunoSEQ multiplex PCR; TCRdb's copy keeps in-frame clones and lacks some. Of around 100,000 clones listed, around 82% are singletons. The sample consisted of PBMCs, taken around atezolizumab (anti-PD-L1) treatment. Receptor source: a man between 45 and 60 years old with urothelial cancer. CDR3s include the opening cysteine and the closing phenylalanine or tryptophan. A D gene is named only where the DNA matches it firmly. The size field is filled for only some rows; it gives once, few, many or a size class.

v_call	j_call	d_call	clone_size	cdr3_nt	cdr3_aa
TRBV28	TRBJ1-1	-	-	TGTGCCAGCAGTTTACTGGGGGCCGGGATCACTGAAGCTTTCTTT	CASSLLGAGITEAFF
TRBV4-2	TRBJ1-6	TRBD1	-	TGTGCCAGCAGCCAAGCAGGGGGTCGAGATTCACCCCTCCACTTT	CASSQAGGRDSPLHF
TRBV6-6	TRBJ2-7	TRBD2	-	TGTGCCAGCAGTCGACTAGCGGAGGACCGACCGTACTTC	CASSRLAEDRPYF
TRBV6-1	TRBJ2-1	-	-	TGTGCCAGCAGTGAAACACAGGTTAGCTCCTACAATGAGCAGTTCTTC	CASSETQVSSYNEQFF
TRBV19	TRBJ1-2	TRBD1	-	TGTGCGGTTCGTGACAGGGGGCGCTGGTATGGCTACACCTTC	CAVRDRGRWYGYTF
TRBV2	TRBJ2-3	TRBD1	-	TGTGCCAGCAGTGGGGCCCCGGGACAGGGTTGGGCAGATACGCAGTATTTT	CASSGAPGQGWADTQYF
TRBV14	TRBJ2-5	-	-	TGTGCCAGCAGCCAGAGGGGGATTTTATTGGAGACCCAGTACTTC	CASSQRGILLETQYF
TRBV28	TRBJ1-1	TRBD1	-	TGTGCCAGCAGTTCCGTTATACAGGGGGCGAGGACTGAAGCTTTCTTT	CASSSVIQGARTEAFF
TRBV28	TRBJ1-4	-	once	TGTGCCAGCAGTTCCGGACCCCGGGGTGAAAAACTGTTTTTT	CASSSGPRGEKLFF
TRBV28	TRBJ2-7	-	-	TGTGCCAGCAGCTCGATTTCAGGGATGTACGAGCAGTACTTC	CASSSISGMYEQYF
TRBV2	TRBJ1-2	-	-	TGTGCCAGTATGGACAGACGCTATGGCTACACCTTC	CASMDRRYGYTF
TRBV11-2	TRBJ1-2	-	once	TGTGCCAGCAGTGCCGGGACAAACTATGGCTACACCTTC	CASSAGTNYGYTF
TRBV9	TRBJ2-2	TRBD1	-	TGTGCCAGCAGCGTAGGAGGGGGCAACACCGGGGAGCTGTTTTTT	CASSVGGGNTGELFF
TRBV19	TRBJ2-1	TRBD1	-	TGTGCCAGTAGTATAGGGCTACTCCCCTTACAGGGGGCTTTGGACAATGAGCAGTTCTTC	CASSIGLLPLQGALDNEQFF
TRBV7-8	TRBJ2-7	-	once	TGTGCCAGCAGCTTAGATCTCTACTACGAGCAGTACTTC	CASSLDLYYEQYF
TRBV15	TRBJ2-5	TRBD2	-	TGTGCCACCAGCCCTAGCGGGAGGGCCCTGGAGACCCAGTACTTC	CATSPSGRALETQYF
TRBV6-5	TRBJ1-6	-	-	TGTGCCAGCAGTTACTCCGGTCGTAATTCACCCCTCCACTTT	CASSYSGRNSPLHF
TRBV18	TRBJ1-4	-	-	TGTGCCAGCTCATTCGACGGGGGGCCTAATGAAAAACTGTTTTTT	CASSFDGGPNEKLFF
TRBV9	TRBJ2-2	-	few	TGTGCCAGCAGCGTCCGGGGGTTCACCGGGGAGCTGTTTTTT	CASSVRGFTGELFF
TRBV6-1	TRBJ1-4	-	-	TGTGCCAGCAGACAGGAGCGGGGAAAAAATGAAAAACTGTTTTTT	CASRQERGKNEKLFF
TRBV7-6	TRBJ2-7	TRBD2	-	TGTGCCAGCAGCTATAAGGGCGGGAGCTACGAGCAGTACTTC	CASSYKGGSYEQYF
TRBV5-1	TRBJ1-2	TRBD1	few	TGCGCCAGCAGCATCCAAACAGCAGGGGGGCTGAGGTATGGCTACACCTTC	CASSIQTAGGLRYGYTF
TRBV28	TRBJ1-4	-	-	TGTGCCAGCAGTTTAATACGGGAAAAACTGTTTTTT	CASSLIREKLFF